The clone carrying this TCR beta chain appeared a few times. Antigen unknown. The CDR3 is made up of 12 amino acids. Trimming left V 7 bases short and J 4 bases short, with 10 bases between. Germline CDR1 MGHDK, CDR2 SYGVNS. This record belongs to a study of T cells in Graves' hyperthyroidism and ophthalmopathy. Turning to the study itself: Before any treatment, at initial diagnosis, peripheral blood was collected. Study-wide results and limits: In the blood, most expanded thyroid clonotypes above 0.001 appeared as well. Prediction of ophthalmopathy progression came a median roughly 6.6 months pre-onset.

Amplified TCR beta CDR3 regions derived from RNA transcripts. HTBI primers were employed in a first-round RT-PCR of the TCR CDR3. One entry per CDR3 protein, called by TCRdb with MiXCR from the multiplex PCR reads. Here the sample spans over 450,000 distinct CDR3 sequences, about an eighth being singletons. The sequencing sample was made of blood. This TCR derives from a woman between 18 and 29 years old with Graves' hyperthyroidism. V and J are TRBV25-1 and TRBJ1-2; D is uncertain. The CDR3 DNA reads TGTGCCAGCAATGGGGATTTCTATGGCTACACCTTC. Its protein product is CASNGDFYGYTF.